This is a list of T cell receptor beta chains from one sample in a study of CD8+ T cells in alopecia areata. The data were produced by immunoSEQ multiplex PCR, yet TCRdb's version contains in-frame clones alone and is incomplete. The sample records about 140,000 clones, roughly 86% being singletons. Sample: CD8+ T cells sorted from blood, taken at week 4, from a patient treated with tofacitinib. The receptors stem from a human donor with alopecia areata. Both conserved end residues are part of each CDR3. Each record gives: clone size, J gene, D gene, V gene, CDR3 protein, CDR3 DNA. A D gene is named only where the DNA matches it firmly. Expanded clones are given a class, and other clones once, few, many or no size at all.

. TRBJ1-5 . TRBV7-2 CASSPWNRNNQPQHF TGTGCCAGCAGCCCATGGAACCGCAACAATCAGCCCCAGCATTTT
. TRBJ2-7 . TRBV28 CASSRTGGRDFYEQYF TGTGCCAGCAGCCGTACGGGCGGCAGGGACTTCTACGAGCAGTACTTC
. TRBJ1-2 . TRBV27 CASSSLSFGSRYGYTF TGTGCCAGCAGTTCCCTATCCTTTGGGTCTCGCTATGGCTACACCTTC
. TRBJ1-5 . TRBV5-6 CASSLGGSNQPQHF TGTGCCAGCAGCTTGGGGGGCAGCAATCAGCCCCAGCATTTT
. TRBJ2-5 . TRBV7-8 CASSLDLAQETQYF TGTGCCAGCAGCTTAGATCTAGCGCAAGAGACCCAGTACTTC
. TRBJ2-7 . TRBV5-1 CASSGGDDTDEQYF TGCGCCAGCAGCGGTGGGGACGATACAGACGAGCAGTACTTC
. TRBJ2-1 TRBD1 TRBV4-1 CASSQRTGGTRNEQFF TGCGCCAGCAGCCAAAGGACAGGGGGGACTCGCAATGAGCAGTTCTTC
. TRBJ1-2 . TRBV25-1 CASSALRDGDGYTF TGTGCCAGCAGTGCCCTCCGGGACGGGGATGGCTACACCTTC
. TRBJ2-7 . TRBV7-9 CASSFQQSPYEQYF TGTGCCAGCAGCTTCCAACAGTCCCCCTACGAGCAGTACTTC
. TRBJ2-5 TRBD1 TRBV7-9 CASSLSPGTGEETQYF TGTGCCAGCAGCTTAAGTCCCGGGACAGGGGAAGAGACCCAGTACTTC
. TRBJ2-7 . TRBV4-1 CASSQDGRLDEQYF TGCGCCAGCAGCCAGGACGGGAGATTGGATGAGCAGTACTTC
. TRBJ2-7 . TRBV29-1 CSGYEQYF TGCAGCGGTTACGAGCAGTACTTC
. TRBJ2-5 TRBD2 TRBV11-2 CASSLVAGGLQETQYF TGTGCCAGCAGCTTAGTAGCGGGAGGTTTACAAGAGACCCAGTACTTC
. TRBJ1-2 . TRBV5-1 CASSLADRTANYGYTF TGCGCCAGCAGCTTGGCCGATCGGACGGCGAACTATGGCTACACCTTC
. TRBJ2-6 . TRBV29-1 CSVVGGVVGANVLTF TGCAGCGTTGTAGGCGGGGTGGTTGGGGCCAACGTCCTGACTTTC
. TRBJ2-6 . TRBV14 CASSPRLGPPSGANVLTF TGTGCCAGCAGCCCCCGCCTAGGGCCCCCCTCCGGGGCCAACGTCCTGACTTTC
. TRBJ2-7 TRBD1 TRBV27 CASSEPFNRDSSYEQYF TGTGCCAGCAGCGAGCCCTTTAATCGGGACAGTTCCTACGAGCAGTACTTC
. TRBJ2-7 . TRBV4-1 CASSNGPGEQYF TGCGCCAGCAGTAATGGGCCGGGCGAGCAGTACTTC
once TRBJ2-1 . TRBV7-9 CASSGNNEQFF TGTGCCAGCAGCGGAAACAATGAGCAGTTCTTC
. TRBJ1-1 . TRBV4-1 CASSPRQGNTEAFF TGCGCCAGCAGCCCCCGCCAGGGGAACACTGAAGCTTTCTTT
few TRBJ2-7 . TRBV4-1 CASSQEDWYSYEQYF TGCGCCAGCAGCCAAGAGGATTGGTATTCCTACGAGCAGTACTTC
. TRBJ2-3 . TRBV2 CASTEPDGLDTQYF TGTGCCAGCACCGAGCCAGATGGCCTGGATACGCAGTATTTT
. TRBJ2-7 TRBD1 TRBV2 CASSEGTGIYEQYF TGTGCCAGCAGCGAGGGGACAGGGATTTACGAGCAGTACTTC
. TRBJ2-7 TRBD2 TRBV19 CASSISLGREVSYEQYF TGTGCCAGTAGTATATCCTTAGGGCGGGAGGTTTCCTACGAGCAGTACTTC
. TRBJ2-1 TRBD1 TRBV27 CASSAGTGNHEQFF TGTGCCAGCAGCGCCGGGACAGGGAACCATGAGCAGTTCTTC
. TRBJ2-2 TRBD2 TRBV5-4 CASSLVASGNTGELFF TGTGCCAGCAGCTTGGTTGCTAGCGGGAACACCGGGGAGCTGTTTTTT
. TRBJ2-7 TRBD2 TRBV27 CASSSLPGLAGVGYEQYF TGTGCCAGCAGTTCCCTGCCGGGACTAGCGGGAGTAGGTTACGAGCAGTACTTC
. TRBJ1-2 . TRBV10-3 CATFWGYGYTF TGTGCCACCTTTTGGGGTTATGGCTACACCTTC
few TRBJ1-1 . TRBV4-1 CASSQEVAANTEAFF TGCGCCAGCAGCCAAGAAGTAGCTGCGAACACTGAAGCTTTCTTT
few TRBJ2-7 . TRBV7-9 CASSFGQSGEQYF TGTGCCAGCAGCTTTGGACAGTCCGGCGAGCAGTACTTC
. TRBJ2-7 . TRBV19 CASSIVPGYEQYF TGTGCCAGTAGTATTGTGCCGGGATACGAGCAGTACTTC
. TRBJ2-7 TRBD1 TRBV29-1 CSVKTGISYEQYF TGCAGCGTTAAGACAGGGATCTCCTACGAGCAGTACTTC
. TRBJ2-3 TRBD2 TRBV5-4 CASSLAWQAGGPADTQYF TGTGCCAGCAGCTTGGCCTGGCAAGCGGGAGGGCCCGCAGATACGCAGTATTTT
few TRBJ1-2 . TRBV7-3 CASSLTGGGDALLDYTF TGTGCCAGCAGCCTCACCGGCGGGGGCGACGCCCTACTTGACTACACCTTC
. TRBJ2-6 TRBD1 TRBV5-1 CASSLPIGTGSSSGANVLTF TGCGCCAGCAGCTTGCCTATAGGGACAGGGAGCAGCTCTGGGGCCAACGTCCTGACTTTC
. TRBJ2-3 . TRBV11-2 CASSLVSGPDTQYF TGTGCCAGCAGCTTAGTTTCCGGGCCCGATACGCAGTATTTT
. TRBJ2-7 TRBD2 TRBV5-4 CASGRLAGGPSYEQYF TGTGCCAGCGGCAGACTAGCGGGAGGGCCCTCCTACGAGCAGTACTTC
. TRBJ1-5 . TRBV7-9 CASTLGVGGSLSNQPQHF TGTGCCAGCACCTTGGGCGTAGGGGGGAGCCTAAGCAATCAGCCCCAGCATTTT
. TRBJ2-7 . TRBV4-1 CASSQDPGTVGYEQYF TGCGCCAGCAGCCAAGATCCGGGGACGGTCGGTTACGAGCAGTACTTC
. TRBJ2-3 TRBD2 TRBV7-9 CASSLGASGNTDTQYF TGTGCCAGCAGCTTAGGAGCTAGCGGGAACACAGATACGCAGTATTTT
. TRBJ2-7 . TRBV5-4 CASSPGRGAYEQYF TGTGCCAGCAGCCCGGGTCGCGGGGCCTACGAGCAGTACTTC
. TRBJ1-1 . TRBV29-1 CSVEDLGRGPLMNTEAFF TGCAGCGTTGAAGATCTTGGCAGGGGACCCCTTATGAACACTGAAGCTTTCTTT
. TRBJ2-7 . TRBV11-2 CASSLGRQGGYEQYF TGTGCCAGCAGCTTAGGGCGGCAGGGAGGCTACGAGCAGTACTTC
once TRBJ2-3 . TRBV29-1 CSVPPRADTQYF TGCAGCGTTCCGCCGAGGGCAGATACGCAGTATTTT
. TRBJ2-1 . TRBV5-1 CASSLGSRLPLDEQFF TGCGCCAGCAGCTTGGGGTCAAGGCTTCCCTTGGATGAGCAGTTCTTC
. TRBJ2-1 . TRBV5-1 CASSLGDWMESEQFF TGCGCCAGCAGCTTGGGGGACTGGATGGAGTCTGAGCAGTTCTTC
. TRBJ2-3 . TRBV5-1 CASSLGAASTDTQYF TGCGCCAGCAGCTTAGGGGCGGCTAGCACAGATACGCAGTATTTT
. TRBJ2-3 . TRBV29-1 CSVGGSDRGPTDTQYF TGCAGCGTGGGAGGGTCCGACAGGGGCCCCACAGATACGCAGTATTTT
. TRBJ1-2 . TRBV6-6 CASSYSGPGTF TGTGCCAGCAGTTACTCGGGGCCGGGGACCTTC
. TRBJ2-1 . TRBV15 CATTDRIALGEQFF TGTGCCACCACCGACAGGATAGCCCTCGGTGAGCAGTTCTTC
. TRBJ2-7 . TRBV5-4 CASSSHDRSYEQYF TGTGCCAGCAGCTCGCATGACAGGTCCTACGAGCAGTACTTC